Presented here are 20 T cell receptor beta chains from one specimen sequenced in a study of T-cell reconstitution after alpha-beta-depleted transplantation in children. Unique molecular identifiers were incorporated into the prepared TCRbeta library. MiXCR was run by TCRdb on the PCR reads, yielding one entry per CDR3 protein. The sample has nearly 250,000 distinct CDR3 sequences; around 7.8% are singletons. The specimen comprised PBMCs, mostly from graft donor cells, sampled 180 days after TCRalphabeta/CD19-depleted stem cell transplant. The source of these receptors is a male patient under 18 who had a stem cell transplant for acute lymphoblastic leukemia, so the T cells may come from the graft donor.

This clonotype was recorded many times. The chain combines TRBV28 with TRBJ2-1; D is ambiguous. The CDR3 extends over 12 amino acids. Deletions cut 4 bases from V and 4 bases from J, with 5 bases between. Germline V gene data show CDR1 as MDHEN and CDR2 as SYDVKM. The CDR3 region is CASSWGYNEQFF. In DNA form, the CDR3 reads TGTGCCAGCAGTTGGGGATACAATGAGCAGTTCTTC.

The CDR3 is CSARDQGQGTYGYTF. CDR3 sequence (DNA): TGCAGTGCTAGAGATCAGGGACAGGGGACCTATGGCTACACCTTC. The V and J genes are TRBV20-1 and TRBJ1-2; 10 nucleotides align to TRBD1. This CDR3 is built from 15 residues. Germline V gene data show CDR1 as DFQATT and CDR2 as SNEGSKA (reference sequence). V lost 0 bases to trimming and J lost 4 bases; unmatched junction nucleotides: 5.

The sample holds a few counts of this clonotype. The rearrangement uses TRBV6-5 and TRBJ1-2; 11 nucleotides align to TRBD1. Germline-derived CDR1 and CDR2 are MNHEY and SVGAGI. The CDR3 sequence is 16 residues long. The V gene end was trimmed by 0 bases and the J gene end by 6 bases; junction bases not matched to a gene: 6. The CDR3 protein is CASSYSPGQGADGYTF. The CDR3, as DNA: TGTGCCAGCAGTTACTCTCCCGGACAGGGGGCAGATGGCTACACCTTC.

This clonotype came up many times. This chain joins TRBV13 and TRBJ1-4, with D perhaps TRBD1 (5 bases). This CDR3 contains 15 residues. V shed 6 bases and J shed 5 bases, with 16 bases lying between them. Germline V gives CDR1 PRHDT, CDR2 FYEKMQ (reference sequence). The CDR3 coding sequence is TGTGCCAGCAGACCTGGGGACCTTATAAATGAAAAACTGTTTTTT. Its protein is CASRPGDLINEKLFF.

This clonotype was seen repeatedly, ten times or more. CDR3 nucleotide sequence: TGTGCCAGCAGCCTCGCAGCCTACCAAGAGACCCAGTACTTC. Amino acid sequence: CASSLAAYQETQYF. This chain links TRBV7-9 with TRBJ2-5; no definite D call. CDR1 and CDR2 from the germline V gene are SEHNR and FQNEAQ (reference sequence). Trimming pared 5 bases from V and 0 bases from J, leaving 10 bases between. This CDR3 comprises 14 residues.

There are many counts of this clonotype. Written as DNA, the CDR3 is TGCGCCAGCAACCATGGACAGGGGGCTTACGAGCAGTACTTC. Translating gives CASNHGQGAYEQYF. The chain carries TRBV5-1 and TRBJ2-7, with 11 bases aligning to TRBD1. The germline V gene has CDR1 SGHRS and CDR2 YFSETQ. V lost 6 bases and J lost 4; bases outside the gene matches: 6. The CDR3 has 14 amino acids.

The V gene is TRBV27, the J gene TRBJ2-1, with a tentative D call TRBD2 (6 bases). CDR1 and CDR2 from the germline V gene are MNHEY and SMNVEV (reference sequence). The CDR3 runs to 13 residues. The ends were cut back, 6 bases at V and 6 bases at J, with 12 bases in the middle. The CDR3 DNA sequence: TGTGCCAGCAGCTTCACTAGCTTCAATGAGCAGTTCTTC. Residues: CASSFTSFNEQFF.

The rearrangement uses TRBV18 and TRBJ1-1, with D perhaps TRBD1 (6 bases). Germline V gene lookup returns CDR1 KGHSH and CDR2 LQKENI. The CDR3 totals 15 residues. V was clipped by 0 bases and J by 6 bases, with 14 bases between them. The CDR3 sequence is CASSPPSRGWAEAFF. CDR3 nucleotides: TGTGCCAGCTCACCACCTAGCAGGGGATGGGCTGAAGCTTTCTTT.

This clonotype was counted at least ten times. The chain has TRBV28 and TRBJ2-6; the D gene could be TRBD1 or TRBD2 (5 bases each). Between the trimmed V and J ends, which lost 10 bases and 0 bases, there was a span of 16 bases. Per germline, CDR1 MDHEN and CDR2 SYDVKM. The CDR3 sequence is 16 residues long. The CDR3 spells CAIETPRGSGANVLTF. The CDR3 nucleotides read TGTGCCATCGAGACCCCGAGGGGCTCTGGGGCCAACGTCCTGACTTTC.

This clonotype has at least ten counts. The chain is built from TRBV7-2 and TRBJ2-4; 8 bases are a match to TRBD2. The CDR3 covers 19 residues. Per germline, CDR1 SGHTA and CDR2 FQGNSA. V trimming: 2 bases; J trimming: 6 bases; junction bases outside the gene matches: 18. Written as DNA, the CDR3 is TGTGCCAGCAGCTTATGGGGGATTCGGTTAGCGGGGAACGGAAACATTCAGTACTTC. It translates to CASSLWGIRLAGNGNIQYF.

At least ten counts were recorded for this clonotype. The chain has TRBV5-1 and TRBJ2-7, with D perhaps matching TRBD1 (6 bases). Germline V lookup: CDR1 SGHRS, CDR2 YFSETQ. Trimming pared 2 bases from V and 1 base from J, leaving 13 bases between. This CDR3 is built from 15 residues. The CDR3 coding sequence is TGCGCCAGCAGCTTAAGGGCAGGGGAGTCCTACGAGCAGTACTTC. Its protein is CASSLRAGESYEQYF.

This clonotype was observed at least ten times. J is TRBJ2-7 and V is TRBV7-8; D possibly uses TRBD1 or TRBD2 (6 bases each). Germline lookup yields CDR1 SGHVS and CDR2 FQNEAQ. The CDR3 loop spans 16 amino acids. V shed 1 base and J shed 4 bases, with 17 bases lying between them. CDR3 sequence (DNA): TGTGCCAGCAGCTTAGGCCCACCGGGGGCTCTATACGAGCAGTACTTC. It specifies CASSLGPPGALYEQYF.

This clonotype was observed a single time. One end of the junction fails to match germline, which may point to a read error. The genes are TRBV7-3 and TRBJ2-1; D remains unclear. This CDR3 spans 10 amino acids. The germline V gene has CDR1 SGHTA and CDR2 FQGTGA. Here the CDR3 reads CTSINNEQFF. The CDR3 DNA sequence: TGTACCAGCATTAACAATGAGCAGTTCTTC. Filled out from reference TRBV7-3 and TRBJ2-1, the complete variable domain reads GAGVSQTPSNKVTEKGKYVELRCDPISGHTALYWYRQSLGQGPEFLIYFQGTGAADDSGLPNDRFFAVRPEGSVSTLKIQRTERGDSAVYLCTSINNEQFFGPGTRLTVL.

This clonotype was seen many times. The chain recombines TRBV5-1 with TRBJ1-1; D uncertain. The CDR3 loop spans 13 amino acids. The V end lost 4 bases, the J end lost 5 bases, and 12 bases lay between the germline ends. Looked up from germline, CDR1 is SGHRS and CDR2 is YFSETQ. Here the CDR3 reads CASSRSAATEAFF. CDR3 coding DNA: TGCGCCAGCAGCCGCTCGGCCGCAACTGAAGCTTTCTTT.

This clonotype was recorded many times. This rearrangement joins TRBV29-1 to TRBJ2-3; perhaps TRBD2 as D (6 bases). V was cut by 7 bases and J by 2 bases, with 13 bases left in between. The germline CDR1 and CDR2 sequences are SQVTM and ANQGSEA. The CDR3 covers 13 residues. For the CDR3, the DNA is TGCAGCGCGCGCGGGGTACTCACAGATACGCAGTATTTT. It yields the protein CSARGVLTDTQYF.

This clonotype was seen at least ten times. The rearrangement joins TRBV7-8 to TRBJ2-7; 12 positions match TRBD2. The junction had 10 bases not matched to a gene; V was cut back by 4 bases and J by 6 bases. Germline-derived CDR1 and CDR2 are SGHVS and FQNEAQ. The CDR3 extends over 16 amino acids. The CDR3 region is CASSSTGLAGSGEQYF. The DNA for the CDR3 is TGTGCCAGCAGCTCCACCGGACTAGCGGGATCTGGCGAGCAGTACTTC.

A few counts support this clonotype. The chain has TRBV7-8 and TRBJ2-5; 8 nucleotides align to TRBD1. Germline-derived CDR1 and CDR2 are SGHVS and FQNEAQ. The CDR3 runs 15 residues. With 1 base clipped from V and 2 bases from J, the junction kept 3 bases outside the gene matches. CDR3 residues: CASSLGQGTQETQYF. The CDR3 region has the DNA TGTGCCAGCAGCTTAGGACAGGGGACACAAGAGACCCAGTACTTC.

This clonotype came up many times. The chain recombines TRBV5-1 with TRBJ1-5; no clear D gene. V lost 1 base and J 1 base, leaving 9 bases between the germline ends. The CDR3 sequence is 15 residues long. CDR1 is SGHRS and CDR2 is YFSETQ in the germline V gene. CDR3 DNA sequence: TGCGCCAGCAGCTTGATGGGAGAGAGCAATCAGCCCCAGCATTTT. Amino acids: CASSLMGESNQPQHF. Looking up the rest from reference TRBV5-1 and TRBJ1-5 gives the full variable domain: KAGVTQTPRYLIKTRGQQVTLSCSPISGHRSVSWYQQTPGQGLQFLFEYFSETQRNKGNFPGRFSGRQFSNSRSEMNVSTLELGDSALYLCASSLMGESNQPQHFGDGTRLSIL.

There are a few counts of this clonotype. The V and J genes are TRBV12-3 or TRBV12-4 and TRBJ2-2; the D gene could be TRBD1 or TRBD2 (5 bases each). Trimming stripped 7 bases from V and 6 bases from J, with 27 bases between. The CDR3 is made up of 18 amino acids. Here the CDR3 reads CASTRETGPGLRAGELFF. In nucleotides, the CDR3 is TGTGCCAGCACCCGAGAGACGGGACCGGGGTTGAGGGCCGGGGAGCTGTTTTTT.

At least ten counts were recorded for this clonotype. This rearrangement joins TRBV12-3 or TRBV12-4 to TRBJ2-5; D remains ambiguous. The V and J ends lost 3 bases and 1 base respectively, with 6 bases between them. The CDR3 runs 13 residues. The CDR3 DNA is TGTGCCAGCAGTTTCTACAGCCAAGAGACCCAGTACTTC. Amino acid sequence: CASSFYSQETQYF.